This T cell receptor beta chain is drawn from a study of OX40 agonist ivuxolimab in advanced cancers. Generated by immunoSEQ multiplex PCR, the TCRdb table keeps only in-frame clones and is missing some. The profile shows about 96,000 clones, 70% to 85% of them singletons. Baseline, cycle 4 day 1, and cycle 7 day 1 were the blood sampling points. Germline V gives CDR1 SQVTM, CDR2 ANQGSEA. Trimming cost V 1 base and J 6 bases, with 12 bases left between them. The length of the CDR3 is 13 residues. This TCR derives from an adult with an advanced solid tumor such as melanoma, head and neck, liver or kidney cancer. The specimen comprised CD4+ or CD8+ T cells sorted from blood, sampled in a trial of the OX40 agonist ivuxolimab. This chain links TRBV29-1 with TRBJ1-1, with D maybe TRBD1 (6 bases). CDR3 DNA sequence: TGCAGCGTTGAAGCCAGGGGTCGACCTGAAGCTTTCTTT. Amino acids: CSVEARGRPEAFF.